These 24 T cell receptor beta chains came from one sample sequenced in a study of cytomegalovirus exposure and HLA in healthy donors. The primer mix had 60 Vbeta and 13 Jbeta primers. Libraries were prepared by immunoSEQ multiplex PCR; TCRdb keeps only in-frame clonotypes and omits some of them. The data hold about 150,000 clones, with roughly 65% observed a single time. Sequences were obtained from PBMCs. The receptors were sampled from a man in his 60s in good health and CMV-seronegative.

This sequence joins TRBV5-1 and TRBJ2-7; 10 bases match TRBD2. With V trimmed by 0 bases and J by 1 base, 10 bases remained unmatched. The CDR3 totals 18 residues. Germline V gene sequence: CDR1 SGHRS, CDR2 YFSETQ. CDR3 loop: CASSLVLAGNLLSYEQYF. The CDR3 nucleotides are TGCGCCAGCAGCTTGGTACTAGCGGGAAACTTATTGTCCTACGAGCAGTACTTC.

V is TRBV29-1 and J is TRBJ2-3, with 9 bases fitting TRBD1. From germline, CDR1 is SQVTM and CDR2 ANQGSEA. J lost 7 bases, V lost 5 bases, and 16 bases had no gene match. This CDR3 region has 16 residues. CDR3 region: CSVRGLSGQGFNTQYF. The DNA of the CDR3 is TGCAGCGTTCGAGGGTTGTCGGGACAGGGATTCAATACGCAGTATTTT.

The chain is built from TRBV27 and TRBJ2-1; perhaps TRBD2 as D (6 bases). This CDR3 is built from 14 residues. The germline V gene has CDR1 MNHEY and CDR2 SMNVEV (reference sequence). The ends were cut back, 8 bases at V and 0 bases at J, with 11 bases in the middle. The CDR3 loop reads CASRGTFSYNEQFF. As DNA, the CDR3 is TGTGCCAGCCGCGGGACTTTCTCCTACAATGAGCAGTTCTTC.

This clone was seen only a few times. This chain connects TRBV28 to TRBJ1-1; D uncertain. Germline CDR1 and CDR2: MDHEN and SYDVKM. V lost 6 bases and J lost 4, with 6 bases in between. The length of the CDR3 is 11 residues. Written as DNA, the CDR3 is TGTGCCAGCAGCCACACCACTGAAGCTTTCTTT. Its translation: CASSHTTEAFF.

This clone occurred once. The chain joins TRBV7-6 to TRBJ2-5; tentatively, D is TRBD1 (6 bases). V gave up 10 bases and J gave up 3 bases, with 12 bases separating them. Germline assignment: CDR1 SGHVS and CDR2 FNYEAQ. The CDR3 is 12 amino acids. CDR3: CAIRGTKETQYF. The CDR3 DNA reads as TGTGCCATAAGAGGGACAAAAGAGACCCAGTACTTC.

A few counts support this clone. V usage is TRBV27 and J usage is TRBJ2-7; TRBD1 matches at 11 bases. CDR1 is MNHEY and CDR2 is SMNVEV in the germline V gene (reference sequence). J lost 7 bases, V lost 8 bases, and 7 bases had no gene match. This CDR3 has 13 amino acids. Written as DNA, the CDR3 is TGTGCCAGCTCGGACAGGGGGCTAGGAGAGCAGTACTTC. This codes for CASSDRGLGEQYF.

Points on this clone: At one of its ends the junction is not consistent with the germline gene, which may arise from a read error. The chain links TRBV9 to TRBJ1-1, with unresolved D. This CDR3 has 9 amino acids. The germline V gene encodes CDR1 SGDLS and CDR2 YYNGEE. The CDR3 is CASSALGSF. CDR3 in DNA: TGTGCCAGCAGCGCCCTCGGGAGCTTT.

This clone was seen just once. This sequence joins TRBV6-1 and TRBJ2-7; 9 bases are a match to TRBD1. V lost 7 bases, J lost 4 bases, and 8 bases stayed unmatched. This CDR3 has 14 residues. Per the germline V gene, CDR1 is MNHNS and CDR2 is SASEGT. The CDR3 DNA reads TGTGCCAGCACCGAACAGGGGGCAGGATACGAGCAGTACTTC. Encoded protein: CASTEQGAGYEQYF.

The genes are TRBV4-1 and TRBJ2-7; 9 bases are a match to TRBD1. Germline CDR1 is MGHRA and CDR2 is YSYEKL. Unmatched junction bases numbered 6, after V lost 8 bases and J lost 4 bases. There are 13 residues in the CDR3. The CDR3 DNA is TGCGCCAGCGCTTGGGACAGGGATTACGAGCAGTACTTC. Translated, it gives CASAWDRDYEQYF.

In nucleotides, the CDR3 is TGCAGCGTTGAGATTGGACAGGGTGCAGATACGCAGTATTTT. Its translation: CSVEIGQGADTQYF. The genes are TRBV29-1 and TRBJ2-3; TRBD1 matches at 8 bases. V trimming: 3 bases; J trimming: 4 bases; junction bases outside the gene matches: 6. Germline CDR1 SQVTM, CDR2 ANQGSEA. The CDR3 is made up of 14 amino acids.

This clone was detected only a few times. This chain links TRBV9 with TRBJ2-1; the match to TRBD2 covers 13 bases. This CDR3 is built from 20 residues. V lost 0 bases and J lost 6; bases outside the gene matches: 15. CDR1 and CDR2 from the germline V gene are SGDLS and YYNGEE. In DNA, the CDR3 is TGTGCCAGCAGCGTAGGCTGGGACGGACTAGCGGGAGTAAGCGGCAATGAGCAGTTCTTC. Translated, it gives CASSVGWDGLAGVSGNEQFF.

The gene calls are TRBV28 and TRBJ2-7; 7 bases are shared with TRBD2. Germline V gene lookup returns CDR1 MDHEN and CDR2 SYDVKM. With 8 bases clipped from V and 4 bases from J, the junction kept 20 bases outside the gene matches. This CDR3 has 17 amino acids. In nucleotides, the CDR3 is TGTGCCAGCCTTTCCCAGGAGGGAGGGTCCCGGTTTTACGAGCAGTACTTC. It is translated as CASLSQEGGSRFYEQYF.

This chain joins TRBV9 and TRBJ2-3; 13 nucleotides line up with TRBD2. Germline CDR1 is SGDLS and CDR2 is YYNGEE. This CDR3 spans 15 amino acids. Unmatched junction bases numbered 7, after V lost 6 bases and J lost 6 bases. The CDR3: CASTLGLAGRDTQYF. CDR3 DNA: TGTGCCAGCACGCTGGGACTAGCGGGACGGGATACGCAGTATTTT.

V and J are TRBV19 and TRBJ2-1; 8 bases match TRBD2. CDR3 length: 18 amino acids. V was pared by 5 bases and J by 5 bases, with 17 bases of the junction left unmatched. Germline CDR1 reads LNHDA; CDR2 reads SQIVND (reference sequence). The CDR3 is CASSSRSGGEGLNNEQFF. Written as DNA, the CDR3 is TGTGCCAGTAGTTCGAGGTCGGGGGGGGAGGGCTTAAACAATGAGCAGTTCTTC.

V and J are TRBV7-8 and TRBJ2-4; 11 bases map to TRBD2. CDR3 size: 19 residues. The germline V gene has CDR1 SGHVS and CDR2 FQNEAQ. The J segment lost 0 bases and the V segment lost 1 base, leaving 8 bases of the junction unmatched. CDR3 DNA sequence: TGTGCCAGCAGCTTAGTGATTAGCGGGAGGGACCTAGCCAAAAACATTCAGTACTTC. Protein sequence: CASSLVISGRDLAKNIQYF.

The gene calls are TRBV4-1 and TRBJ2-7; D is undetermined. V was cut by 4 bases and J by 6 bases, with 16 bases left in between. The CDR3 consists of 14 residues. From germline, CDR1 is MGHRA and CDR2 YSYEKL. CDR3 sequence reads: CASSPSTTTSEQYF. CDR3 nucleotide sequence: TGCGCCAGCAGCCCTTCGACAACCACGAGCGAGCAGTACTTC.

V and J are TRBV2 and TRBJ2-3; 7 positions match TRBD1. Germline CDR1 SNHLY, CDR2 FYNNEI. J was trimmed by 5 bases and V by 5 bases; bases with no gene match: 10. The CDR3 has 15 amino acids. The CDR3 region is CASSKTGDSVDTQYF. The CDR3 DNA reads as TGTGCCAGCAGTAAAACAGGGGATTCAGTAGATACGCAGTATTTT. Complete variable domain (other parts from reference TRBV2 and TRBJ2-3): EPEVTQTPSHQVTQMGQEVILRCVPISNHLYFYWYRQILGQKVEFLVSFYNNEISEKSEIFDDQFSVERPDGSNFTLKIRSTKLEDSAMYFCASSKTGDSVDTQYFGPGTRLTVL.

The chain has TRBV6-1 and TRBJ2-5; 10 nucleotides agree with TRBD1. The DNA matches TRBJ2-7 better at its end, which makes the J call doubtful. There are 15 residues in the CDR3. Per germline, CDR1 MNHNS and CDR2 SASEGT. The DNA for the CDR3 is TGTGCCAGCAGTGAACCCGACGGGACAGGGGCCGAGCAGTACTTC. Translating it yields CASSEPDGTGAEQYF.

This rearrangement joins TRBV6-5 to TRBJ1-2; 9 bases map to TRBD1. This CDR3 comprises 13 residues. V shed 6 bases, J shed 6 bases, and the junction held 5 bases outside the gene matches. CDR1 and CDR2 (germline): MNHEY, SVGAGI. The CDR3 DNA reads TGTGCCAGCAGGGGGACAGGGTCCCATGGCTACACCTTC. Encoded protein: CASRGTGSHGYTF.

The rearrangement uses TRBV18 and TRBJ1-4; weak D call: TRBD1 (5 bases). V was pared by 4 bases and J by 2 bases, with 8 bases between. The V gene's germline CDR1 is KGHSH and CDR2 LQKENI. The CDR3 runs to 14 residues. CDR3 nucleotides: TGTGCCAGCTCACTAGCAGGGACTAATGAAAAACTGTTTTTT. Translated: CASSLAGTNEKLFF.

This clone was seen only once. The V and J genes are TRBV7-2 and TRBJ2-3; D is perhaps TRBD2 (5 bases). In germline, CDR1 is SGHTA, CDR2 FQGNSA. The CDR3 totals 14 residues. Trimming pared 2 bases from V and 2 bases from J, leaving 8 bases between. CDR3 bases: TGTGCCAGCAGCTTAACTAGAACCACAGATACGCAGTATTTT. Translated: CASSLTRTTDTQYF.

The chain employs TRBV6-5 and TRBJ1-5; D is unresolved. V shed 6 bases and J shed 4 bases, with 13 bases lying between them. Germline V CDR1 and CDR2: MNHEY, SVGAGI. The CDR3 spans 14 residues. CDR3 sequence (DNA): TGTGCCAGCAGCCTCAGACGGGAAAATCAGCCCCAGCATTTT. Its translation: CASSLRRENQPQHF.

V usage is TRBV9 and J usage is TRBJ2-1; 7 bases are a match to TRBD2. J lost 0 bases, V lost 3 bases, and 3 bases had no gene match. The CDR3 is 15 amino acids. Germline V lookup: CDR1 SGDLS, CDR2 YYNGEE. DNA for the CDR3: TGTGCCAGCAGCGACAGCGGGACCTCCTACAATGAGCAGTTCTTC. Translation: CASSDSGTSYNEQFF.

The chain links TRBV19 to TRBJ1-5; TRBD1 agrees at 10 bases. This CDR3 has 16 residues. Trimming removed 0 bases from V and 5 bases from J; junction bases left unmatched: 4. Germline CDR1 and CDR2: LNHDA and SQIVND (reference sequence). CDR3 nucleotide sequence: TGTGCCAGTAGTATAGAGGTGACAGGGGGCTATCAGCCCCAGCATTTT. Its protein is CASSIEVTGGYQPQHF.